Presented here are 12 T cell receptor beta chains from one specimen sequenced in a study of cytomegalovirus exposure and HLA in healthy donors. The assay was immunoSEQ multiplex PCR, and TCRdb's table has in-frame clones only and misses some. The table records about 130,000 clones, 85% to 95% of them present only once. What was sequenced was PBMCs. The receptors derive from a woman younger than 35 in good health and CMV-seronegative.

J is TRBJ2-1 and V is TRBV11-2; 7 bases are shared with TRBD2. The V gene's germline CDR1 is SGHAT and CDR2 FQNNGV. The CDR3 is 18 amino acids. Trimming at V came to 0 bases and at J to 2 bases, leaving 10 bases not matched to a gene. The CDR3 here is CASSLDLRREFTYNEQFF. Here the CDR3 DNA reads TGTGCCAGCAGCTTAGATTTGAGGCGGGAGTTTACCTACAATGAGCAGTTCTTC.

J is TRBJ2-7 and V is TRBV4-2; 7 bases match TRBD1. The germline gives CDR1 LGHNA, CDR2 YNFKEQ. J gave up 7 bases and V 5 bases, and 11 bases lay outside the gene matches. The CDR3 has 14 amino acids. This CDR3 reads CASSTGTEGREQYF. CDR3 nucleotide sequence: TGTGCCAGCAGCACCGGGACAGAGGGGCGGGAGCAGTACTTC.

The chain uses TRBV28 and TRBJ2-1; 9 nucleotides line up with TRBD1. Germline V lookup: CDR1 MDHEN, CDR2 SYDVKM. The CDR3 runs 16 residues. J gave up 1 base and V 2 bases, and 3 bases lay outside the gene matches. The CDR3 DNA reads as TGTGCCAGCAGTTTACGGACAGGGGCTTCCTACAATGAGCAGTTCTTC. This gives the protein CASSLRTGASYNEQFF.

This rearrangement joins TRBV2 to TRBJ1-4; weak D call: TRBD1 (6 bases). V was clipped by 0 bases and J by 2 bases, with 10 bases between them. Germline V gives CDR1 SNHLY, CDR2 FYNNEI. This CDR3 region has 16 residues. The CDR3 sequence: CASSEAVGQTNEKLFF. CDR3 nucleotide sequence: TGTGCCAGCAGTGAAGCAGTCGGACAGACTAATGAAAAACTGTTTTTT. Using reference TRBV2 and TRBJ1-4 for the parts outside the CDR3, the full variable domain is EPEVTQTPSHQVTQMGQEVILRCVPISNHLYFYWYRQILGQKVEFLVSFYNNEISEKSEIFDDQFSVERPDGSNFTLKIRSTKLEDSAMYFCASSEAVGQTNEKLFFGSGTQLSVL.

The chain recombines TRBV9 with TRBJ2-3, with D unresolved. Trimming removed 4 bases from V and 4 bases from J, with 13 bases in between. Germline V gives CDR1 SGDLS, CDR2 YYNGEE. CDR3 length: 14 residues. The CDR3 sequence: CASSPQVTPDTQYF. The CDR3, as DNA: TGTGCCAGCAGCCCCCAGGTAACTCCAGATACGCAGTATTTT.

The chain recombines TRBV4-1 with TRBJ2-1, with 9 bases aligning to TRBD2. Unmatched junction bases numbered 13, after V lost 0 bases and J lost 7 bases. Germline CDR1 is MGHRA and CDR2 is YSYEKL. This CDR3 spans 18 amino acids. This CDR3 is CASSQDTGLAQTSNEQFF. CDR3 in DNA: TGCGCCAGCAGCCAAGATACAGGACTAGCGCAGACGAGTAATGAGCAGTTCTTC.

The chain couples TRBV5-1 to TRBJ2-1; 8 bases fit TRBD1. J was trimmed by 5 bases and V by 3 bases; bases with no gene match: 7. The CDR3 runs 15 residues. Germline V gene sequence: CDR1 SGHRS, CDR2 YFSETQ. DNA for the CDR3: TGCGCCAGCAGCTCCGGGACAGGAGTAAACAATGAGCAGTTCTTC. Protein: CASSSGTGVNNEQFF.

The rearrangement uses TRBV6-5 and TRBJ2-1, with D possibly TRBD1 on 6 matching bases. V gave up 6 bases and J gave up 7 bases, with 13 bases separating them. The CDR3 contains 13 residues. Germline V gene sequence: CDR1 MNHEY, CDR2 SVGAGI. The CDR3 loop is CASRSGVNNEQFF. CDR3 sequence (DNA): TGTGCCAGCAGGTCAGGGGTCAATAATGAGCAGTTCTTC.

The rearrangement uses TRBV11-2 and TRBJ2-5, with D tentatively TRBD1 (5 bases). Between the trimmed V and J ends, which lost 5 bases and 3 bases, there was a span of 10 bases. This CDR3 comprises 13 residues. The germline V gene encodes CDR1 SGHAT and CDR2 FQNNGV. CDR3 protein: CASSRTGEETQYF. The CDR3 DNA follows: TGTGCCAGCAGCCGAACAGGCGAAGAGACCCAGTACTTC.

The gene calls are TRBV10-3 and TRBJ2-7; a weak D match, TRBD2 (6 bases). This CDR3 has 16 amino acids. The V end lost 0 bases, the J end lost 7 bases, and 19 bases lay between the germline ends. CDR1 is ENHRY and CDR2 is SYGVKD in the germline V gene. CDR3 protein: CAISESRGEQMREQYF. Written as DNA, the CDR3 is TGTGCCATCAGTGAGTCCCGCGGGGAGCAGATGAGGGAGCAGTACTTC.

CDR3 residues: CAGEGLANNEQFF. CDR3 nucleotide sequence: TGTGCCGGAGAGGGACTAGCTAACAATGAGCAGTTCTTC. The gene calls are TRBV5-4 and TRBJ2-1, with 9 bases lining up with TRBD2. The CDR3 is 13 amino acids. Germline lookup yields CDR1 SGHNT and CDR2 YYREEE (reference sequence). V dropped 10 bases and J dropped 5; count of bases not matched to a gene: 7.

This chain uses TRBV30 with TRBJ2-5; 8 positions match TRBD1. Per germline, CDR1 GTSNPN and CDR2 SVGIG (reference sequence). J was trimmed by 5 bases and V by 2 bases; bases with no gene match: 4. The CDR3 covers 13 residues. The CDR3: CAWSTGGKETQYF. The CDR3 DNA is TGTGCCTGGAGTACAGGGGGTAAGGAGACCCAGTACTTC. Based on the CDR3 plus reference TRBV30 and TRBJ2-5, the full variable domain is SQTIHQWPATLVQPVGSPLSLECTVEGTSNPNLYWYRQAAGRGLQLLFYSVGIGQISSEVPQNLSASRPQDRQFILSSKKLLLSDSGFYLCAWSTGGKETQYFGPGTRLLVL.